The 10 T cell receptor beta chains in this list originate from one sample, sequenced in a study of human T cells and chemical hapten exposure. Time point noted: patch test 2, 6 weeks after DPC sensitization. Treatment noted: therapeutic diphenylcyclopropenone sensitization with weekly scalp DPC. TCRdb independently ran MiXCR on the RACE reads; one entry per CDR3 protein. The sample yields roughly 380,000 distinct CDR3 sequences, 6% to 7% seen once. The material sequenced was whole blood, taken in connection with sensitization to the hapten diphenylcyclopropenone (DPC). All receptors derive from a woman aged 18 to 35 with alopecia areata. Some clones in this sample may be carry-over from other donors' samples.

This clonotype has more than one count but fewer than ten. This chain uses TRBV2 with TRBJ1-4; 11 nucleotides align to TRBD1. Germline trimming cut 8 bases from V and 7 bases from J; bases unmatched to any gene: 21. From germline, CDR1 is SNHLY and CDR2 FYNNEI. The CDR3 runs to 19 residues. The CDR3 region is CASFRWTGGRGQLSEKLFF. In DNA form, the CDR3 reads TGTGCCAGCTTCCGGTGGACAGGGGGCCGAGGGCAACTAAGTGAAAAACTGTTTTTT.

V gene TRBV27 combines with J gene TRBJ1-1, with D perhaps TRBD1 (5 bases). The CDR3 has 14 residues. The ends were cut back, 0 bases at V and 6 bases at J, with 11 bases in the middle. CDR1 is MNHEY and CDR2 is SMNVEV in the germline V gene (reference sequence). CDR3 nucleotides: TGTGCCAGCAGTTTATCGAAGGGGATGGCTGAAGCTTTCTTT. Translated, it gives CASSLSKGMAEAFF.

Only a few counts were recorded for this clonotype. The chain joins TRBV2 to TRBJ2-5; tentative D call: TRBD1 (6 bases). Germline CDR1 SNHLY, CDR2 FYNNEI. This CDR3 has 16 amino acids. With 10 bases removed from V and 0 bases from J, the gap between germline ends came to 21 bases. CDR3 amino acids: CANNVEDRGYQETQYF. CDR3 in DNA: TGTGCCAACAACGTTGAGGATAGGGGGTACCAAGAGACCCAGTACTTC.

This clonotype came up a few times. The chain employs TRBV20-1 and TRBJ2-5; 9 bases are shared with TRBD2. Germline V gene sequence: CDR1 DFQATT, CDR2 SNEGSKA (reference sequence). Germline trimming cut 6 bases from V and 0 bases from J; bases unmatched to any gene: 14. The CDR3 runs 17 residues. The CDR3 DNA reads TGCAGTGCCCAAGAGACTAGCGGAACTTTGTACCAAGAGACCCAGTACTTC. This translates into CSAQETSGTLYQETQYF.

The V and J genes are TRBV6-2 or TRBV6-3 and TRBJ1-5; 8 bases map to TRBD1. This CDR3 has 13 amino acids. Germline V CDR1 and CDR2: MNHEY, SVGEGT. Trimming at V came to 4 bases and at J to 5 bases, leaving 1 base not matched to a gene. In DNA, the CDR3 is TGTGCCAGCAGTTGGGACAGGTATCAGCCCCAGCATTTT. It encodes CASSWDRYQPQHF.

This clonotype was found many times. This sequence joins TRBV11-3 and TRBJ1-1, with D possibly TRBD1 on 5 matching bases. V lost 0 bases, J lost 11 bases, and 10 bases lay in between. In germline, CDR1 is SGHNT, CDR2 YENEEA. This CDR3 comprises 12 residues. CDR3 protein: CASSLDTGVAFF. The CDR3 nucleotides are TGTGCCAGCAGCTTAGATACGGGGGTGGCTTTCTTT.

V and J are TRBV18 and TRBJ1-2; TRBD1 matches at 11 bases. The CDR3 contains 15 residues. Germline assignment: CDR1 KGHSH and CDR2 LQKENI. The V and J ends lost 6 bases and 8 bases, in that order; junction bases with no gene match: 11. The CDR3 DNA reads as TGTGCCAGCTCGGCTAACGGACAGGGGGCAGAAGGCTACACCTTC. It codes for CASSANGQGAEGYTF.

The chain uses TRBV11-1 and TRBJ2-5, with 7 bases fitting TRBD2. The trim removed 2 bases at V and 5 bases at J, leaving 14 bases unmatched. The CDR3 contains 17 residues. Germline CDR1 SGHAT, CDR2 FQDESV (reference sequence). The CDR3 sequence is CASSLWARSYGGETQYF. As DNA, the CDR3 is TGTGCCAGCAGCTTATGGGCCAGGAGCTACGGGGGGGAGACCCAGTACTTC.

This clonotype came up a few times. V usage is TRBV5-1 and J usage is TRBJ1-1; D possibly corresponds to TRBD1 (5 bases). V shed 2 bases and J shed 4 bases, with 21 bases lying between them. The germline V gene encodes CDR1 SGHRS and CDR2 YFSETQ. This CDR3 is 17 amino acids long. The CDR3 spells CASSFGQGNIKRTEAFF. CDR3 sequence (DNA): TGCGCCAGCAGCTTCGGGCAGGGAAATATTAAGCGCACTGAAGCTTTCTTT.

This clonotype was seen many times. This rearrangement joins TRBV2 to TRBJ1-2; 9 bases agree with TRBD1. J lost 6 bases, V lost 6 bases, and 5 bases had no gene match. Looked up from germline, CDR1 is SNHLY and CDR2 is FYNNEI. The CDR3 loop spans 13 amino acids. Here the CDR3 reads CASSWTGADGYTF. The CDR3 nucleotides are TGTGCCAGCAGCTGGACAGGGGCCGATGGCTACACCTTC.